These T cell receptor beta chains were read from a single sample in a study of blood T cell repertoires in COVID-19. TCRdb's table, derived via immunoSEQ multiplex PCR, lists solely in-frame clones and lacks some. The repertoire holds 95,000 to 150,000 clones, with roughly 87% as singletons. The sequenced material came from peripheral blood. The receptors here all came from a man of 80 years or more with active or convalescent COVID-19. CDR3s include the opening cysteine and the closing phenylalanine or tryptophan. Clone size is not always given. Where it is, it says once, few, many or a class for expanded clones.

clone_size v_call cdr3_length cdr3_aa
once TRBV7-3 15 CASSTAGTGPYEQYF
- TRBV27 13 CASSFTGHYEQYF
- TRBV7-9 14 CASSSGGSNQPQHF
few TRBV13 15 CASSSDFVRGSGYTF
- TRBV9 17 CASSASQRTGLSDTQYF
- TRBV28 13 CASSSTGVGGYTF
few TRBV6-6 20 CASSPLTDSRPSGVLETQYF
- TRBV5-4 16 CASSGQGGSVYNEQFF
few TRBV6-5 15 CASRHRTGNSYEQYF
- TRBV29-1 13 CSAQGWLGNTIYF
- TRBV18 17 CASSPPASGGGRNEQFF
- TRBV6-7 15 CASRGRQDPNQPQHF
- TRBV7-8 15 CARSGAEDGFAEAFF
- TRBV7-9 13 CASRQGAYTEAFF
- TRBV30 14 CAWRPGLTYNEQFF
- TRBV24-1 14 CATSDLQGREGYTF